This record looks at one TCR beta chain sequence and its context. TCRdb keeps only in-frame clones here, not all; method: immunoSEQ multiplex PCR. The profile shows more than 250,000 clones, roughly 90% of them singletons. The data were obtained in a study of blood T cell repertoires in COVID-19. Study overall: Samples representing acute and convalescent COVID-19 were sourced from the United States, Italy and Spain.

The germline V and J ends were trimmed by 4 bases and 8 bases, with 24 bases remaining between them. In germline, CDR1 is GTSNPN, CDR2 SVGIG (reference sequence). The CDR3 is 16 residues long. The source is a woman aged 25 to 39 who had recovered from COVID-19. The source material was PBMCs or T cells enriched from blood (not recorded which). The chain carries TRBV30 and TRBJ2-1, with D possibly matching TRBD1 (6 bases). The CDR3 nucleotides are TGTGCCTGGAACGGGCGGCGAGGGAAGGGGGACGATGAGCAGTTCTTC. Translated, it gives CAWNGRRGKGDDEQFF.